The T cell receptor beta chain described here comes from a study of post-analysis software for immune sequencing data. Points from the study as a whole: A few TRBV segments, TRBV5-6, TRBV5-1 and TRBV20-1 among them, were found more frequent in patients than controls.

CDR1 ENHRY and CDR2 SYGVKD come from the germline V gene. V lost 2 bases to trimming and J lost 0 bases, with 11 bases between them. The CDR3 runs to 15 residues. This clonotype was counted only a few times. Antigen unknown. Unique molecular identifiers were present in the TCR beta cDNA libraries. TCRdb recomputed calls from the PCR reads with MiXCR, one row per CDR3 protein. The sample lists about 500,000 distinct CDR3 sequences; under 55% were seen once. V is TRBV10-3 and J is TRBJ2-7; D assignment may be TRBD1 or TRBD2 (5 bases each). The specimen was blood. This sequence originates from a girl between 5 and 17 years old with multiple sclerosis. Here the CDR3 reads CAISEPGRSSYEQYF. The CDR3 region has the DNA TGTGCCATCAGTGAGCCGGGACGGAGCTCCTACGAGCAGTACTTC.